The 25 T cell receptor beta chains presented below share a single source sample, sequenced in a study of blood T cell repertoires in COVID-19. TCRdb keeps only in-frame clones here, not all; method: immunoSEQ multiplex PCR. This table holds about 190,000 clones, roughly nine tenths found once. Input material: peripheral blood. These receptors all stem from a man aged 70-80 years with active or convalescent COVID-19.

This clone has more than one count but fewer than ten. The chain uses TRBV5-5 and TRBJ1-4; TRBD1 matches 8 bases. Per the germline V gene, CDR1 is SGHKS and CDR2 is YYEKEE (reference sequence). The CDR3 runs 15 residues. With 4 bases clipped from V and 0 bases from J, the junction kept 2 bases outside the gene matches. CDR3 nucleotide sequence: TGTGCCAGCAGCCCAGGGGGCACAACTAATGAAAAACTGTTTTTT. Its translation: CASSPGGTTNEKLFF.

The V gene is TRBV11-2, the J gene TRBJ1-1; possibly TRBD1 for D (5 bases). Trimming left V 5 bases short and J 4 bases short, with 14 bases between. The germline CDR1 and CDR2 sequences are SGHAT and FQNNGV. This CDR3 has 14 amino acids. The CDR3 nucleotides are TGTGCCAGCAGCAAAACAGGCCCAGGCACTGAAGCTTTCTTT. This sequence encodes CASSKTGPGTEAFF.

The V call is TRBV29-1, the J call TRBJ1-2; D remains unclear. The germline CDR1 and CDR2 sequences are SQVTM and ANQGSEA. CDR3 length: 15 amino acids. Trimming cost V 4 bases and J 4 bases, with 19 bases left between them. The CDR3 DNA is TGCAGCGTTGCTCCCGGTGGCAGCGGAATCTATGGCTACACCTTC. Translation: CSVAPGGSGIYGYTF. Full variable domain (missing parts from reference TRBV29-1 and TRBJ1-2): SAVISQKPSRDICQRGTSLTIQCQVDSQVTMMFWYRQQPGQSLTLIATANQGSEATYESGFVIDKFPISRPNLTFSTLTVSNMSPEDSSIYLCSVAPGGSGIYGYTFGSGTRLTVV.

The genes are TRBV28 and TRBJ2-7; 8 bases are a match to TRBD1. Unmatched junction bases numbered 8, after V lost 7 bases and J lost 3 bases. CDR1 is MDHEN and CDR2 is SYDVKM in the germline V gene. The CDR3 is 14 residues long. The CDR3, as DNA: TGTGCCAGCATCTCCGGGACAGGAAACTACGAGCAGTACTTC. As protein: CASISGTGNYEQYF.

This chain connects TRBV28 to TRBJ2-3; 7 bases line up with TRBD1. Trimming at V came to 3 bases and at J to 7 bases, leaving 4 bases not matched to a gene. CDR3 length: 13 residues. Germline V gene lookup returns CDR1 MDHEN and CDR2 SYDVKM. CDR3 amino acids: CASSLSRGNTQYF. The CDR3 nucleotides read TGTGCCAGCAGTTTGTCCAGGGGGAATACGCAGTATTTT.

The chain has TRBV5-6 and TRBJ1-2; D is perhaps TRBD1 (5 bases). V lost 2 bases to trimming and J lost 4 bases, with 9 bases between them. Germline V gives CDR1 SGHDT, CDR2 YYEEEE. This CDR3 is 13 amino acids long. CDR3 DNA: TGTGCCAGCAGCTTTATGGGGGGCTATGGCTACACCTTC. Translated, it gives CASSFMGGYGYTF.

The table lists this clone with a count of one. The gene calls are TRBV28 and TRBJ1-5, with D perhaps TRBD1 (6 bases). Germline values: CDR1 MDHEN, CDR2 SYDVKM. Trimming took 4 bases from V and 7 from J, leaving 14 bases between them. The CDR3 is made up of 14 amino acids. The DNA for the CDR3 is TGTGCCAGCAGTTCCGGGGCAGGGGTGCAGCCCCAGCATTTT. It specifies CASSSGAGVQPQHF.

This chain uses TRBV7-9 with TRBJ1-2; 10 bases fit TRBD1. CDR3 length: 13 residues. CDR1 and CDR2 (germline): SEHNR, FQNEAQ (reference sequence). The J segment lost 7 bases and the V segment lost 4 bases, leaving 3 bases of the junction unmatched. CDR3 sequence: CASSWGTGAGYTF. The CDR3 coding sequence is TGTGCCAGCAGCTGGGGGACAGGGGCTGGCTACACCTTC.

This rearrangement joins TRBV9 to TRBJ1-1, with TRBD1 matching 12 bases. The CDR3 totals 16 residues. V dropped 2 bases and J dropped 0; count of bases not matched to a gene: 2. CDR1 and CDR2 from the germline V gene are SGDLS and YYNGEE. As DNA, the CDR3 is TGTGCCAGCAGCGTCGGGACAGGGGGCATGAACACTGAAGCTTTCTTT. It codes for CASSVGTGGMNTEAFF.

The CDR3 reads CASNIQGAAGELFF. CDR3 sequence (DNA): TGTGCCAGCAATATCCAGGGGGCGGCCGGGGAGCTGTTTTTT. The gene calls are TRBV3-1 (or the pseudogene TRBV3-2) and TRBJ2-2; 8 nucleotides match TRBD1. V shed 7 bases and J 6 bases; nucleotides not matched to a gene: 7. The germline V gene has CDR1 LGHDT and CDR2 YNNKEL (reference sequence). This CDR3 spans 14 amino acids.

This clone was counted a single time. The gene calls are TRBV7-9 and TRBJ2-3, with a possible D match to TRBD1 (6 bases). The CDR3 length is 14 residues. V was shortened by 4 bases and J by 5 bases, with 13 bases between the two germline ends. Germline assignment: CDR1 SEHNR and CDR2 FQNEAQ (reference sequence). The CDR3 here is CASSSGQNQDTQYF. The CDR3 DNA follows: TGTGCCAGCAGCTCCGGACAGAATCAAGATACGCAGTATTTT.

The genes are TRBV5-1 and TRBJ1-1, with 7 positions matching TRBD1. The CDR3 runs to 14 residues. Germline V gives CDR1 SGHRS, CDR2 YFSETQ. Trimming took 4 bases from V and 4 from J; bases not matched to a gene: 7. This CDR3 is CASSIETGVTEAFF. CDR3 sequence (DNA): TGCGCCAGCAGCATAGAAACAGGGGTCACTGAAGCTTTCTTT.

The CDR3 nucleotides read TGCGCCAGCAGCCAAGATGCAGGTTTCAATATTGGAAAACTGTTTTTT. It codes for CASSQDAGFNIGKLFF. The rearrangement links TRBV4-3 to TRBJ1-4, with D unresolved. The V end lost 0 bases, the J end lost 10 bases, and 18 bases lay between the germline ends. In germline, CDR1 is LGHNA, CDR2 YSLEER. The CDR3 has 16 amino acids.

The chain couples TRBV6-1 to TRBJ2-1; possible D gene TRBD2, 6 bases. The germline V gene has CDR1 MNHNS and CDR2 SASEGT. The CDR3 is 17 amino acids. V was shortened by 4 bases and J by 0 bases, with 16 bases between the two germline ends. Here the CDR3 reads CASSALRGASSYNEQFF. The DNA of the CDR3 is TGTGCCAGCAGTGCCCTGCGGGGCGCGAGCTCCTACAATGAGCAGTTCTTC.

The chain couples TRBV7-8 to TRBJ2-3; a weak D match, TRBD2 (5 bases). Trimming removed 6 bases from V and 3 bases from J, with 19 bases in between. Germline-derived CDR1 and CDR2 are SGHVS and FQNEAQ. CDR3 size: 16 residues. This chain's CDR3 is CASSNSDLGGTDTQYF. The CDR3, as DNA: TGTGCCAGCAGTAATTCCGACTTGGGCGGGACAGATACGCAGTATTTT.

The chain is built from TRBV9 and TRBJ1-5, with unresolved D. The CDR3 sequence is 14 residues long. V was pared by 0 bases and J by 3 bases, with 7 bases between. Per the germline V gene, CDR1 is SGDLS and CDR2 is YYNGEE. As DNA, the CDR3 is TGTGCCAGCAGCGTAGGGCCGATCAATCAGCCCCAGCATTTT. This gives the protein CASSVGPINQPQHF.

The DNA of the CDR3 is TGTGCCAGCAGCGCCGACAGGGGGCGGGAGCAGTTCTTC. It codes for CASSADRGREQFF. J is TRBJ2-1 and V is TRBV9, with TRBD1 matching over 10 bases. Germline V gene lookup returns CDR1 SGDLS and CDR2 YYNGEE. CDR3 length: 13 residues. Germline trimming cut 3 bases from V and 10 bases from J; bases unmatched to any gene: 4.

In its sample, this clone was seen a few times. This chain uses TRBV19 with TRBJ1-1; the D is unclear. The CDR3 runs to 14 residues. V lost 5 bases, J lost 1 base, and 11 bases lay in between. Germline CDR1 is LNHDA and CDR2 is SQIVND (reference sequence). The CDR3 sequence: CASSPLWRNTEAFF. The CDR3 DNA is TGTGCCAGTAGTCCGCTCTGGAGGAACACTGAAGCTTTCTTT. Based on the CDR3 plus reference TRBV19 and TRBJ1-1, the full variable domain is DGGITQSPKYLFRKEGQNVTLSCEQNLNHDAMYWYRQDPGQGLRLIYYSQIVNDFQKGDIAEGYSVSREKKESFPLTVTSAQKNPTAFYLCASSPLWRNTEAFFGQGTRLTVV.

The V and J genes are TRBV14 and TRBJ2-1; D gene ambiguous. This CDR3 is 13 amino acids long. Trimming shortened V by 1 base and J by 8 bases, and 9 bases separated the two germline ends. Germline values: CDR1 SGHDN, CDR2 FVKESK. In DNA, the CDR3 is TGTGCCAGCAGCCAAGTCGTGGGCGATGAGCAGTTCTTC. It encodes CASSQVVGDEQFF.

The chain joins TRBV6-4 to TRBJ2-1, with 7 bases matching TRBD2. Per germline, CDR1 MRHNA and CDR2 SNTAGT. CDR3 length: 15 residues. Losses at the gene ends were 3 bases for V and 5 bases for J; bases not matched to a gene: 7. The CDR3 nucleotides are TGTGCCAGCAGTGAGCAGGGAGGGGACGACAATGAGCAGTTCTTC. Amino acids: CASSEQGGDDNEQFF.

The CDR3: CASSKTDSGANVLTF. The CDR3 nucleotides read TGTGCCAGTAGTAAGACAGATTCTGGGGCCAACGTCCTGACTTTC. The V gene is TRBV19, the J gene TRBJ2-6; possibly TRBD1 for D (5 bases). The ends were cut back, 4 bases at V and 1 base at J, with 8 bases in the middle. Germline V lookup: CDR1 LNHDA, CDR2 SQIVND (reference sequence). The CDR3 is 15 residues long.

The chain joins TRBV10-3 to TRBJ2-2; 9 bases are a match to TRBD1. The CDR3 runs 15 residues. Germline trimming cut 8 bases from V and 6 bases from J; bases unmatched to any gene: 10. Per the germline V gene, CDR1 is ENHRY and CDR2 is SYGVKD. The CDR3 nucleotides read TGTGCCATCCAAGGGGGACAGGGCGGTCCCGGGGAGCTGTTTTTT. Its protein product is CAIQGGQGGPGELFF.

The chain recombines TRBV6-6 with TRBJ1-2, with D unresolved. Germline V gives CDR1 MNHNY, CDR2 SVGAGI (reference sequence). CDR3 length: 15 amino acids. V was pared by 4 bases and J by 5 bases, with 17 bases between. For the CDR3, the DNA is TGTGCCAGCAGTTTAAGGAGGGCTGATGTTTATGGCTACACCTTC. Its protein is CASSLRRADVYGYTF.

This chain links TRBV7-9 with TRBJ1-4; D possibly corresponds to TRBD1 (5 bases). This CDR3 has 15 amino acids. Trimming stripped 4 bases from V and 4 bases from J, with 13 bases between. Germline V lookup: CDR1 SEHNR, CDR2 FQNEAQ (reference sequence). CDR3 DNA sequence: TGTGCCAGCAGCTCTATACTCCAGGGTAATGAAAAACTGTTTTTT. Translation: CASSSILQGNEKLFF.

The chain has TRBV19 and TRBJ1-4; a possible D gene is TRBD1 (5 bases). V lost 6 bases, J lost 0 bases, and 11 bases lay in between. Germline loops: CDR1 LNHDA, CDR2 SQIVND (reference sequence). This CDR3 has 15 amino acids. The CDR3 region is CASRRTGSTNEKLFF. The CDR3 DNA sequence: TGTGCCAGTAGACGTACAGGCTCAACTAATGAAAAACTGTTTTTT.